This T cell receptor beta chain is from a study of blood T cell repertoires in COVID-19. Study at large: COVID-19 samples, acute and convalescent, were from the United States, Italy and Spain. Sources were T cells, B-cell-depleted T cells, or PBMCs; the material itself was cDNA or gDNA.

Authors' processing steps: For nucleated cells, counts were estimated from reference gene primer amplification. The assay was immunoSEQ multiplex PCR, and TCRdb's table has in-frame clones only and misses some. From that table come the V and J calls and clone size; the DNA was used to work out D and trimming. The table has 52,000 or so clones, roughly 80% seen once; the top ten hold more than 4.5%. With 0 bases removed from V and 7 bases from J, the gap between germline ends came to 26 bases. Germline V lookup: CDR1 SGDLS, CDR2 YYNGEE. This CDR3 has 19 residues. The receptor comes from a human donor in a cohort sampled during active or convalescent COVID-19. The chain uses TRBV9 and TRBJ2-1; a weak D match, TRBD2 (6 bases). What was sequenced was peripheral blood. The CDR3 sequence: CASSVATLGGGAPLNEQFF. Here the CDR3 DNA reads TGTGCCAGCAGCGTAGCTACGTTAGGTGGAGGGGCCCCACTTAATGAGCAGTTCTTC.